The sequence of this TCR beta chain was determined in a study of T cell responses to AZD1222 COVID-19 vaccine. The germline V gene encodes CDR1 MDHEN and CDR2 SYDVKM. This CDR3 comprises 12 residues. V lost 5 bases to trimming and J lost 4 bases, with 9 bases between them. TCRdb's copy holds only in-frame clones and misses some; the assay was immunoSEQ multiplex PCR. This sample carries about 140,000 clones, roughly nine tenths of them seen once, and the ten largest clones take roughly 1.2%. General study findings and limits: Mapped onto spike, vaccine-associated CD4 TCRs spanned it and were dominant at 160-218 and 743-854. Just a handful of AZD1222 recipients were seropositive at baseline. Repertoires in all cases were sampled only once the peak T cell response had passed. Among spike-specific TCRs, nearly half reportedly target unmutated variant regions.

Comment on this clone: The antigen is unknown.

The J gene is TRBJ2-7, the V gene TRBV28; D uncertain. This receptor was obtained from an adult who received the AZD1222 COVID-19 vaccine. The sample in question was peripheral blood, obtained 28 days after the second AZD1222 dose. The CDR3 spells CASSRNLYEQYF. The CDR3 bases are TGTGCCAGCAGTCGTAACCTTTACGAGCAGTACTTC.